This is a list of T cell receptor beta chains from one sample in a study of OX40 agonist ivuxolimab in advanced cancers. TCRdb keeps only in-frame clones here, not all; method: immunoSEQ multiplex PCR. The repertoire holds about 31,000 clones, around 85% seen once, with roughly 40% in the top ten. The input for sequencing was CD4+ or CD8+ T cells sorted from blood, taken in a trial of the OX40 agonist ivuxolimab. The receptors were sampled from an adult with an advanced solid tumor such as melanoma, head and neck, liver or kidney cancer. CDR3s include the opening cysteine and the closing phenylalanine or tryptophan. The D gene is left open where the match is weak. Part of the rows lack a size; the others show once, few, many or a class for expanded clones.

V	length	D	J	size	CDR3	DNA
TRBV5-6	13	-	TRBJ2-7	-	CASHRDGSYEQYF	TGTGCCAGCCACCGGGACGGCTCCTACGAGCAGTACTTC
TRBV9	17	TRBD2	TRBJ2-2	-	CASSVVGASGLTGELFF	TGTGCCAGCAGCGTAGTAGGGGCTAGCGGGTTGACCGGGGAGCTGTTTTTT
TRBV29-1	11	-	TRBJ2-7	-	CSVSQTYEQYF	TGCAGCGTTTCCCAGACCTACGAGCAGTACTTC
TRBV28	13	-	TRBJ2-1	once	CAGQGSSYNEQFF	TGTGCCGGGCAGGGTAGCTCCTACAATGAGCAGTTCTTC
TRBV27	14	TRBD1	TRBJ2-7	-	CASSETGGPYEQYF	TGTGCCAGCAGCGAGACAGGGGGTCCCTACGAGCAGTACTTC
TRBV28	15	-	TRBJ1-5	-	CASRTAMYSNQPQHF	TGTGCCAGCAGGACAGCGATGTATAGCAATCAGCCCCAGCATTTT
TRBV21-1	16	-	TRBJ2-3	-	CASSKRTSGAKDTQYF	TGTGCCAGCAGCAAACGGACTAGCGGAGCCAAAGATACGCAGTATTTT
TRBV2	16	-	TRBJ2-2	-	CASTPLWASEVGELFF	TGTGCCAGCACCCCCCTCTGGGCTAGTGAGGTCGGGGAGCTGTTTTTT
TRBV7-9	16	TRBD1	TRBJ2-4	-	CASSLVDGTGSDIQYF	TGTGCCAGCAGCTTAGTTGACGGGACAGGGTCTGACATTCAGTACTTC
TRBV4-1	13	-	TRBJ1-2	once	CASSQDGEVGYTF	TGCGCCAGCAGCCAAGATGGGGAGGTTGGCTACACCTTC
TRBV7-3	15	TRBD2	TRBJ2-7	-	CASSSQLAGVYEQYF	TGTGCCAGCAGCTCGCAACTAGCGGGAGTTTACGAGCAGTACTTC
TRBV5-5	15	TRBD2	TRBJ2-7	-	CASSSLLAGAYEQYF	TGTGCCAGCAGCTCACTACTAGCGGGAGCCTACGAGCAGTACTTC
TRBV4-1	14	TRBD2	TRBJ2-7	once	CASSHTSGKYEQYF	TGCGCCAGCAGCCATACTAGCGGGAAGTACGAGCAGTACTTC
TRBV11-2	13	-	TRBJ2-3	-	CASSRGMADTQYF	TGTGCCAGCAGCCGAGGAATGGCAGATACGCAGTATTTT
TRBV6-1	13	-	TRBJ2-1	-	CASTRQEYNEQFF	TGTGCCAGCACACGACAGGAGTACAATGAGCAGTTCTTC
TRBV6-4	13	-	TRBJ2-1	few	CASSVTGYNEQFF	TGTGCCAGCAGTGTGACAGGATACAATGAGCAGTTCTTC
TRBV12-5	16	-	TRBJ2-3	-	CASGFMGEGDTDTQYF	TGTGCTAGTGGTTTCATGGGGGAGGGGGACACAGATACGCAGTATTTT
TRBV27	15	TRBD1	TRBJ2-1	-	CASSGGYLGYNEQFF	TGTGCCAGCTCAGGGGGCTATTTGGGGTACAATGAGCAGTTCTTC
TRBV27	16	-	TRBJ2-3	-	CASSLSAGWGTDTQYF	TGTGCCAGCAGTTTATCGGCAGGGTGGGGCACAGATACGCAGTATTTT
TRBV7-3	14	TRBD2	TRBJ2-5	-	CASSSLAGQETQYF	TGTGCCAGCAGCTCCTTAGCGGGACAAGAGACCCAGTACTTC
TRBV2	11	-	TRBJ2-5	once	CARGVQETQYF	TGTGCCAGAGGAGTGCAAGAGACCCAGTACTTC
TRBV19	13	-	TRBJ2-7	-	CASSPDGYYEQYF	TGTGCCAGTAGTCCGGACGGTTACTACGAGCAGTACTTC
TRBV28	15	-	TRBJ2-7	-	CASSLSGPPPYEQYF	TGTGCCAGCAGTTTATCGGGGCCTCCCCCCTACGAGCAGTACTTC
TRBV4-1	15	TRBD1	TRBJ2-7	-	CASSRGQDSSYEQYF	TGCGCCAGCAGCCGAGGACAGGATAGCTCCTACGAGCAGTACTTC
TRBV5-8	16	TRBD1	TRBJ1-5	-	CASSPDRVYSNQPQHF	TGTGCCAGCAGCCCTGACAGGGTTTATAGCAATCAGCCCCAGCATTTT
TRBV7-9	19	-	TRBJ1-2	-	CASSFTAGRVLSSPYGYTF	TGTGCCAGCAGCTTCACCGCCGGCAGGGTTCTCTCCTCACCCTATGGCTACACCTTC
TRBV28	15	TRBD1	TRBJ2-7	-	CASIPTGGHSYEQYF	TGTGCCAGCATTCCGACAGGGGGACACTCCTACGAGCAGTACTTC
TRBV10-3	13	TRBD1	TRBJ2-7	-	CAISDGQGNEQYF	TGTGCCATCAGTGACGGACAGGGGAACGAGCAGTACTTC
TRBV5-6	16	TRBD1	TRBJ2-3	-	CASSQEVGQGADTQYF	TGTGCCAGCAGCCAAGAGGTCGGACAGGGGGCAGATACGCAGTATTTT
TRBV6-6	16	-	TRBJ2-1	-	CASSYSPPTKYNEQFF	TGTGCCAGCAGTTACTCGCCCCCGACCAAATACAATGAGCAGTTCTTC
TRBV6-6	15	TRBD2	TRBJ2-3	-	CASSKSGRVADTQYF	TGTGCCAGCAGTAAGAGCGGGAGAGTGGCAGATACGCAGTATTTT
TRBV9	15	-	TRBJ2-3	once	CASSGASASTDTQYF	TGTGCCAGCAGCGGGGCTAGCGCAAGCACAGATACGCAGTATTTT
TRBV19	15	-	TRBJ2-2	-	CASKGWEENTGELFF	TGTGCCAGTAAGGGATGGGAGGAGAACACCGGGGAGCTGTTTTTT
TRBV18	17	TRBD2	TRBJ2-3	-	CASSNQGLAGIGDTQYF	TGTGCCAGCTCAAACCAGGGACTAGCGGGCATAGGAGATACGCAGTATTTT
TRBV7-9	16	TRBD2	TRBJ2-7	-	CASSPQPGLAGYEQYF	TGTGCCAGCAGCCCCCAACCGGGACTAGCGGGTTACGAGCAGTACTTC
TRBV2	15	-	TRBJ2-3	once	CASSGERTNTDTQYF	TGTGCCAGCAGTGGAGAGCGGACAAACACAGATACGCAGTATTTT
TRBV4-1	15	-	TRBJ2-5	-	CASSQATGFQETQYF	TGCGCCAGCAGCCAAGCCACAGGGTTCCAAGAGACCCAGTACTTC
TRBV4-1	14	-	TRBJ1-1	-	CASSQLGKNTEAFF	TGCGCCAGCAGCCAACTTGGTAAGAACACTGAAGCTTTCTTT
TRBV19	15	TRBD1	TRBJ2-2	-	CASSITGGNTGELFF	TGTGCCAGTAGTATAACAGGGGGAAACACCGGGGAGCTGTTTTTT
TRBV5-4	13	-	TRBJ2-7	-	CASSLLEDYEQYF	TGTGCCAGCAGCCTCCTAGAGGACTACGAGCAGTACTTC
TRBV21-1	12	-	TRBJ1-1	-	CASSPGVRVAFF	TGTGCCAGCAGCCCAGGGGTGAGGGTTGCTTTCTTT
TRBV4-2	17	-	TRBJ2-7	-	CASSQAEGVEGSYEQYF	TGTGCCAGCAGCCAAGCGGAGGGGGTTGAGGGGTCCTACGAGCAGTACTTC
TRBV7-3	12	-	TRBJ2-1	-	CASSLSGNEQFF	TGTGCCAGCAGCTTAAGCGGCAATGAGCAGTTCTTC
TRBV5-1	16	TRBD2	TRBJ2-7	once	CASSYYLAGMDYEQYF	TGCGCCAGCAGCTACTACCTAGCGGGAATGGACTACGAGCAGTACTTC
TRBV27	14	-	TRBJ1-4	few	CASSLWGVHEKLFF	TGTGCCAGCAGTTTATGGGGGGTGCATGAAAAACTGTTTTTT
TRBV5-1	19	TRBD2	TRBJ2-1	-	CASSPSILLAEVDNNEQFF	TGCGCCAGCAGCCCAAGTATACTACTAGCGGAGGTGGACAATAATGAGCAGTTCTTC
TRBV9	15	-	TRBJ2-2	-	CASSVEGRESGELFF	TGTGCCAGCAGCGTAGAAGGGAGAGAATCCGGGGAGCTGTTTTTT
TRBV7-6	16	-	TRBJ1-4	-	CASSLGLGATNEKLFF	TGTGCCAGCAGCTTAGGTTTGGGGGCAACTAATGAAAAACTGTTTTTT
TRBV4-2	13	-	TRBJ2-7	-	CASSVDTSYEQYF	TGTGCCAGCAGCGTCGACACCTCCTACGAGCAGTACTTC
TRBV21-1	17	-	TRBJ2-7	-	CASSNDASGRDSYEQYF	TGTGCCAGCAGCAACGACGCGAGCGGGAGGGATTCTTACGAGCAGTACTTC
TRBV29-1	16	TRBD1	TRBJ1-4	-	CSVDLGHRGRDEKLFF	TGCAGCGTTGACCTTGGTCACAGGGGCAGGGATGAAAAACTGTTTTTT
TRBV6-5	16	TRBD2	TRBJ2-1	-	CASSYTTSGKNNEQFF	TGTGCCAGCAGTTACACTACTAGCGGGAAAAACAATGAGCAGTTCTTC
TRBV6-8	17	TRBD2	TRBJ2-7	-	CASSYLKTSGSPYEQYF	TGTGCCAGCAGTTACTTGAAGACTAGCGGGAGTCCCTACGAGCAGTACTTC